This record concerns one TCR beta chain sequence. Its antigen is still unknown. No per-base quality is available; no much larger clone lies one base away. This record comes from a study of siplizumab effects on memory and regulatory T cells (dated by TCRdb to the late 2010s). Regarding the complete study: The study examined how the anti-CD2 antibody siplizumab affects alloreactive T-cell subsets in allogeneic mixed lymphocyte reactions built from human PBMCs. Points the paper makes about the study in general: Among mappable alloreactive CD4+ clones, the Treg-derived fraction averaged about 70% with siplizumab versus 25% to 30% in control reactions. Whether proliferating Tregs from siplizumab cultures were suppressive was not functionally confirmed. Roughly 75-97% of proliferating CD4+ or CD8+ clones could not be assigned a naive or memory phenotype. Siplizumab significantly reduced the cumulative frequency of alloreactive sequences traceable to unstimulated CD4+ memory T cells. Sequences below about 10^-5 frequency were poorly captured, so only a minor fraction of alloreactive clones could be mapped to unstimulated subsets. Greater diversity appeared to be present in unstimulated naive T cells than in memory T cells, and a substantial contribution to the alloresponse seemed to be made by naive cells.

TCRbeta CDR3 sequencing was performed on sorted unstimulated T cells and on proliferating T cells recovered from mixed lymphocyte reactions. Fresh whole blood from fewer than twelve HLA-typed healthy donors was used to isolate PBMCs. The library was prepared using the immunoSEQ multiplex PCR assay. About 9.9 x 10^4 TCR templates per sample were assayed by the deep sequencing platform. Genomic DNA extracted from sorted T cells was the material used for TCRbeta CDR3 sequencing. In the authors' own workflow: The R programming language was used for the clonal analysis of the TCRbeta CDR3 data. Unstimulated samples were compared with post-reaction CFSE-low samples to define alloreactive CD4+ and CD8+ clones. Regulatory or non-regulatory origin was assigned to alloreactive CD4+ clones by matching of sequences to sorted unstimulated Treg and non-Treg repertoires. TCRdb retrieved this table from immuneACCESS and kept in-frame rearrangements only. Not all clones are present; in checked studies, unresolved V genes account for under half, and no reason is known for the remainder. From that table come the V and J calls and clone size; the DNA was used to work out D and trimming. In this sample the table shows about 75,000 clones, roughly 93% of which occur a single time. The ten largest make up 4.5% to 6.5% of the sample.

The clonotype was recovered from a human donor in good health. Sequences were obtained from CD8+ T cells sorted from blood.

CDR3 sequence: CATTVLGGTTDTQYF. The nucleotide sequence is given as TGTGCTACAACCGTCTTAGGGGGGACCACAGATACGCAGTATTTT. The V and J genes are TRBV12-5 and TRBJ2-3; the D gene may be TRBD1 or TRBD2, since each aligns over 6 bases. CDR3 length: 15 amino acids, cysteine to phenylalanine. Kept here is only the CDR3 DNA, which spans 45 bases and is read in frame from base 1. The germline ends are 19 bases apart after V is trimmed by 10 bases and J by 2 bases. The germline V gene gives CDR1 as LGHNT and CDR2 as FRNRAP.